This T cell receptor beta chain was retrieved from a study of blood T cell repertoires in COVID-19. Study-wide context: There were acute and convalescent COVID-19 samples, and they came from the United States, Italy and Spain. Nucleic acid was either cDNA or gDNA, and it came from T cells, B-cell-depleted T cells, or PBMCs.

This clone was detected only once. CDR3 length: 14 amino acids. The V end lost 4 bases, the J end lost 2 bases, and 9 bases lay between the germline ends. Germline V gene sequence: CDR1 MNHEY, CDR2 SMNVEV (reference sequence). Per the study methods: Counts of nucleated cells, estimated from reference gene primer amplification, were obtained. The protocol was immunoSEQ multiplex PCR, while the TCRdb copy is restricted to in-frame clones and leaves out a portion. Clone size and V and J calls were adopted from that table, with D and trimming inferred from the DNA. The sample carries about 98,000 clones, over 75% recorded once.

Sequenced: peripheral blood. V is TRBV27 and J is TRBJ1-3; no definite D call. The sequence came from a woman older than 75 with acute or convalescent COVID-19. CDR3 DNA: TGTGCCAGCAGTTCCGGGAGGACTGGAAACACCATATATTTT. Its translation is CASSSGRTGNTIYF.